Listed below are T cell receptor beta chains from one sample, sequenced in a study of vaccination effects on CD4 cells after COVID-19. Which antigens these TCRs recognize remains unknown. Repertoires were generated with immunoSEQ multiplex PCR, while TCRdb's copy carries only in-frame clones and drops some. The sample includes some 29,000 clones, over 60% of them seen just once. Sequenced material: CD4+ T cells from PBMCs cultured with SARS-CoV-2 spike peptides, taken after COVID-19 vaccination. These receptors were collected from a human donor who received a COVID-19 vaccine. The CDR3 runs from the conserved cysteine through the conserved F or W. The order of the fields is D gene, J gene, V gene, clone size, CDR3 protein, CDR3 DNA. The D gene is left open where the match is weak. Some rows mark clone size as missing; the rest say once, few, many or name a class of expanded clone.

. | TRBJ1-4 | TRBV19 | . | CASSWGDGRTNEKLFF | TGTGCCAGTAGTTGGGGGGACGGGAGAACTAATGAAAAACTGTTTTTT
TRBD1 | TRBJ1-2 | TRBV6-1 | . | CASSDRDSLNHGYTF | TGTGCCAGCAGTGACCGGGACAGCCTGAACCATGGCTACACCTTC
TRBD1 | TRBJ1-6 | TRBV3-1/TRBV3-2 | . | CASSQEGQNSPLHF | TGTGCCAGCAGCCAAGAGGGACAGAATTCACCCCTCCACTTT
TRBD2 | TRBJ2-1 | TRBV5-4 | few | CASSLPSGNEQFF | TGTGCCAGCAGCCTCCCTAGCGGCAATGAGCAGTTCTTC
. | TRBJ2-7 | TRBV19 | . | CASSIGTGLYEQYF | TGTGCCAGTAGTATTGGGACGGGGCTCTACGAGCAGTACTTC
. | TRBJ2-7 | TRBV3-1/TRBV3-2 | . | CASSQALGSLTPYEQYF | TGTGCCAGCAGCCAAGCCTTGGGAAGCCTTACCCCCTACGAGCAGTACTTC
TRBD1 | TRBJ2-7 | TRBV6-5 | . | CASSSLQTGFEQYF | TGTGCCAGCAGTTCCCTCCAGACAGGGTTCGAGCAGTACTTC
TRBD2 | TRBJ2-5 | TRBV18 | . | CASSPYLAGQRGGTETQYF | TGTGCCAGCTCACCCTACCTTGCGGGCCAGCGGGGGGGCACAGAGACCCAGTACTTC
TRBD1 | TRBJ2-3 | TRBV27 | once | CASRGQLTDTQYF | TGTGCCAGCAGGGGACAGCTCACAGATACGCAGTATTTT
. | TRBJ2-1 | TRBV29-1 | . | CSVAQGKLRYNEQFF | TGCAGCGTGGCCCAGGGGAAGTTGAGGTACAATGAGCAGTTCTTC
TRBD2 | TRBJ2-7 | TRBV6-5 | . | CASSSGLASYEQYF | TGTGCCAGCAGTTCGGGACTAGCAAGCTACGAGCAGTACTTC
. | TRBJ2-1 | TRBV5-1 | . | CASSETGPSYNEQFF | TGCGCCAGCAGCGAGACGGGCCCCTCCTACAATGAGCAGTTCTTC
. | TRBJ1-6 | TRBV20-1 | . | CSASQSGNSNSPLHF | TGCAGTGCTAGTCAGTCTGGGAATTCCAATTCACCCCTCCACTTT
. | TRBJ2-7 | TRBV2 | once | CASDLSGTRGWAEQYF | TGTGCCAGCGACCTTTCCGGGACAAGGGGATGGGCAGAGCAGTACTTC
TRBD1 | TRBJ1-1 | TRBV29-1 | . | CSVQRTGGNTEAFF | TGCAGCGTCCAACGGACAGGGGGGAACACTGAAGCTTTCTTT
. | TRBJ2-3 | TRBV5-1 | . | CASRNGSSTDTQYF | TGCGCCAGCAGGAACGGGAGTAGCACAGATACGCAGTATTTT
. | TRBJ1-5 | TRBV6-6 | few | CASSYEGSGNQPQHF | TGTGCCAGCAGTTACGAAGGGTCAGGGAATCAGCCCCAGCATTTT
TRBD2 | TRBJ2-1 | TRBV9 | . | CASSPRDYTYNEQFF | TGTGCCAGCAGCCCTCGGGACTATACTTACAATGAGCAGTTCTTC
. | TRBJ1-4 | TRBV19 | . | CASSITRTMEKLFF | TGTGCCAGTAGTATCACTCGGACAATGGAAAAACTGTTTTTT
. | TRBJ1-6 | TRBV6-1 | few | CASSERGGFNSPLHF | TGTGCCAGCAGTGAACGGGGAGGTTTCAATTCACCCCTCCACTTT
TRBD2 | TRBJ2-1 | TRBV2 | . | CASRRLASDEQFF | TGTGCCAGCAGGAGACTAGCAAGCGATGAGCAGTTCTTC
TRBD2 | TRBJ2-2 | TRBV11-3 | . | CASSPRPGLALSGELFF | TGTGCCAGCAGCCCGCGTCCGGGACTAGCATTGTCCGGGGAGCTGTTTTTT
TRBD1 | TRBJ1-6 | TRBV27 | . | CASTQGRNSPLHF | TGTGCCAGCACACAGGGGCGTAATTCACCCCTCCACTTT
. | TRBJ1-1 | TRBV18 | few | CASSPQGTTEAFF | TGTGCCAGCTCACCACAGGGCACGACTGAAGCTTTCTTT
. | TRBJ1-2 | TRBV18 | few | CASSDSPSLYTF | TGTGCCAGCTCCGACAGCCCGTCCCTCTACACCTTC
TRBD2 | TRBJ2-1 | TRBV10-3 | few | CAIRGGTTYNEQFF | TGTGCCATCAGGGGCGGGACTACCTACAATGAGCAGTTCTTC
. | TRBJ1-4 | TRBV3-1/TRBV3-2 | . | CASSQRIDSATNEKLFF | TGTGCCAGCAGCCAGAGGATAGACAGCGCAACTAATGAAAAACTGTTTTTT
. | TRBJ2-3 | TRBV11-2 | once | CASRTIFSRDTQYF | TGTGCCAGCAGAACTATTTTTAGCCGGGATACGCAGTATTTT
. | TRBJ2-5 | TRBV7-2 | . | CASSLSTLETQYF | TGTGCCAGCAGCTTAAGTACTCTCGAGACCCAGTACTTC
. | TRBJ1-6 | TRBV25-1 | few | CASSRQALSGNSPLHF | TGTGCCAGCAGCAGACAGGCGCTATCGGGCAATTCACCCCTCCACTTT
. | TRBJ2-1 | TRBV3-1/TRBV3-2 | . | CASSPRTYTVRDEQFF | TGTGCCAGCAGCCCAAGGACCTATACAGTTCGCGATGAGCAGTTCTTC
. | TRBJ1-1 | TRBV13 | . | CASSGISPNTEAFF | TGTGCCAGCAGCGGTATATCGCCAAACACTGAAGCTTTCTTT
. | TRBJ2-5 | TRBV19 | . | CASKPVGGQETQYF | TGTGCCAGTAAACCCGTGGGGGGCCAAGAGACCCAGTACTTC
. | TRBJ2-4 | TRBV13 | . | CASSLTDLRAKNIQYF | TGTGCCAGCAGCTTAACAGACCTTAGAGCCAAAAACATTCAGTACTTC
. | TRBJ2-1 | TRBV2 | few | CASSPDSNEQFF | TGTGCCAGCAGTCCTGACAGTAACGAGCAGTTCTTC
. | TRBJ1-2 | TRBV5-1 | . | CASSPSTGIVGGYTF | TGCGCCAGCAGCCCATCCACAGGGATTGTAGGAGGCTACACCTTC
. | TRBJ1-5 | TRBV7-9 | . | CASSQDGNQPQHF | TGTGCCAGCAGCCAGGACGGGAATCAGCCCCAGCATTTT
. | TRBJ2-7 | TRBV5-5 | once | CASSFRGGSSYEQYF | TGTGCCAGCAGCTTCCGGGGCGGCAGCTCCTACGAGCAGTACTTC
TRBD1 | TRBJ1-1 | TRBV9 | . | CASSEGGQTNTEAFF | TGTGCCAGCAGCGAGGGGGGACAGACGAACACTGAAGCTTTCTTT
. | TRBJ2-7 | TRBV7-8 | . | CASSLAHRVDEQYF | TGTGCCAGCAGCTTAGCTCACAGAGTCGACGAGCAGTACTTC
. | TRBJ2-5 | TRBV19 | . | CASSSWGLASQETQYF | TGTGCCAGTAGTAGCTGGGGCCTAGCGAGCCAAGAGACCCAGTACTTC
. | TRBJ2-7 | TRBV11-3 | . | CASSGGGYEQYF | TGTGCCAGCTCTGGGGGCGGCTACGAGCAGTACTTC
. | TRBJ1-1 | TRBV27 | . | CASSFPRGEAFF | TGTGCCAGCAGTTTCCCCCGGGGCGAAGCTTTCTTT
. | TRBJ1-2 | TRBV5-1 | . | CASSLAGGGRYGYTF | TGCGCCAGCAGCTTGGCCGGAGGGGGACGATATGGCTACACCTTC
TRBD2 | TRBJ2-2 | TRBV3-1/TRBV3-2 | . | CASSQAGLAAMNTGELFF | TGTGCCAGCAGCCAGGCGGGACTAGCGGCGATGAACACCGGGGAGCTGTTTTTT
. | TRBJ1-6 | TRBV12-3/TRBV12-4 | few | CASKGIDNSPLHF | TGTGCCAGCAAGGGGATAGATAATTCACCCCTCCACTTT
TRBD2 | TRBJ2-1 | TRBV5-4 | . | CASSLDLTSGSEQFF | TGTGCCAGCAGCTTAGACCTAACTAGCGGGAGTGAGCAGTTCTTC
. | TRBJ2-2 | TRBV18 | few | CASSPPWAGGTGELFF | TGTGCCAGCTCACCACCCTGGGCAGGCGGTACCGGGGAGCTGTTTTTT
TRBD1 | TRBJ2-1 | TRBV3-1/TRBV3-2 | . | CASSQGITGGPYNEQFF | TGTGCCAGCAGCCAAGGGATTACAGGGGGACCCTACAATGAGCAGTTCTTC
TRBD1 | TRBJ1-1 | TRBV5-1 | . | CASSRTTGPTGDTEAFF | TGCGCCAGCAGCCGAACCACAGGGCCCACAGGGGACACTGAAGCTTTCTTT
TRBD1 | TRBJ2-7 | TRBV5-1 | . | CASSTRQGGYEQYF | TGCGCCAGCAGCACGAGACAGGGGGGTTACGAGCAGTACTTC